This entry is about one TCR beta chain. Its antigen remains unknown. Primers: 60 Vbeta forward and 13 Jbeta reverse. The data were produced by immunoSEQ multiplex PCR, yet TCRdb's version contains in-frame clones alone and is incomplete. The data hold more than 65,000 clones, with around 76% observed a single time. The data derive from a study of cytomegalovirus exposure and HLA in healthy donors. This CDR3 contains 15 residues. Trimming took 1 base from V and 5 from J; bases not matched to a gene: 4. Germline assignment: CDR1 SGHNT and CDR2 YYREEE (reference sequence). The study, taken as a whole, reports: There were several of the most significant clusters that appeared linked to common viral pathogens in a later analysis. Association of a missense DCLRE1C variant with TCR beta V- and J-gene trimming was reported in a later analysis. Information on immune exposure was restricted to one variable (CMV serostatus). Roughly uniform sequencing depth across donors was assumed, possibly incorrectly.

This chain joins TRBV5-4 and TRBJ2-5, with 11 bases fitting TRBD2. The sample comprised PBMCs. The sequence came from a man between 18 and 35 years old in good health and CMV-seropositive. CDR3 residues: CASSLWTSGSETQYF. DNA for the CDR3: TGTGCCAGCAGCTTGTGGACTAGCGGGTCTGAGACCCAGTACTTC.